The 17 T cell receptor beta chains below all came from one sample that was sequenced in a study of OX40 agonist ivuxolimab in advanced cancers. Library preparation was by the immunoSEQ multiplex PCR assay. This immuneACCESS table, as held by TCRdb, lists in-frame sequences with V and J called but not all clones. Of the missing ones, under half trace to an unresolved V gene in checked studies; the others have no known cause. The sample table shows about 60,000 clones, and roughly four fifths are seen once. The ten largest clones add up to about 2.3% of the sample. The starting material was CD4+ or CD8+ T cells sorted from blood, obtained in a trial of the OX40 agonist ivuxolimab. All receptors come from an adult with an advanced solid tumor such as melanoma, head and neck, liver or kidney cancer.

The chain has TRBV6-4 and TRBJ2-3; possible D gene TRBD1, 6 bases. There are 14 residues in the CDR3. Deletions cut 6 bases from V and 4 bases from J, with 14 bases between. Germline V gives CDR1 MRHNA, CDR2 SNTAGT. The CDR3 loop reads CASRRRGSSDTQYF. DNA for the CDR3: TGTGCCAGCAGAAGAAGGGGGAGCTCAGATACGCAGTATTTT.

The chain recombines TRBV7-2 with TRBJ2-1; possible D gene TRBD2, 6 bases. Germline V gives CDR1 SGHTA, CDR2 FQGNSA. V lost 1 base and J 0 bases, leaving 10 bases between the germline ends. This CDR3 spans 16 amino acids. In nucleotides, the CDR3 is TGTGCCAGCAGCTTAGTTGGCGGGGTCTCCTACAATGAGCAGTTCTTC. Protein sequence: CASSLVGGVSYNEQFF.

CDR3 bases: TGTGCCAGCAGCGTAGCTGATAGGGGCTGGAACACTGAAGCTTTCTTT. It codes for CASSVADRGWNTEAFF. The chain uses TRBV9 and TRBJ1-1, with D perhaps TRBD1 (5 bases). The CDR3 spans 16 residues. Germline V gives CDR1 SGDLS, CDR2 YYNGEE. Trimming took off 0 bases at V and 1 base at J, with 13 bases between the two ends.

In DNA form, the CDR3 reads TGCGCCAGCAGCCCGGGGACAGGGACCAACTATGGCTACACCTTC. Its translation: CASSPGTGTNYGYTF. The chain has TRBV4-3 and TRBJ1-2; the match to TRBD1 covers 9 bases. The CDR3 contains 15 residues. Germline V lookup: CDR1 LGHNA, CDR2 YSLEER. V lost 4 bases to trimming and J lost 2 bases; unmatched junction nucleotides: 5.

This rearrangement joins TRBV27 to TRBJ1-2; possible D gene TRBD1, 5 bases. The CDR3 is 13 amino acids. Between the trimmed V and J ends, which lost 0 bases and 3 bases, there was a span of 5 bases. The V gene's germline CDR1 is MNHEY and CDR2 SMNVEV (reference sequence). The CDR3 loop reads CASSLSGDYGYTF. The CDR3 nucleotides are TGTGCCAGCAGTTTATCAGGGGACTATGGCTACACCTTC.

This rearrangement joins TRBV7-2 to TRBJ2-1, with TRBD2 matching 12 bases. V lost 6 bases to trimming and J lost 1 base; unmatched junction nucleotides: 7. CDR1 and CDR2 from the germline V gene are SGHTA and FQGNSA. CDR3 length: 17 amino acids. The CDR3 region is CASRRLAGEISYNEQFF. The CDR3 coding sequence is TGTGCCAGCAGGAGACTAGCGGGAGAGATTTCCTACAATGAGCAGTTCTTC.

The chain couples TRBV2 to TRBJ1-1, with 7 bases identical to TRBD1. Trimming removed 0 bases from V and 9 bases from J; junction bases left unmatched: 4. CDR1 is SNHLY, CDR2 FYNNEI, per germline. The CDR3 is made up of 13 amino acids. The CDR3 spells CASSEARQGQAFF. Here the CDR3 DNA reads TGTGCCAGCAGTGAAGCCAGACAGGGCCAAGCTTTCTTT.

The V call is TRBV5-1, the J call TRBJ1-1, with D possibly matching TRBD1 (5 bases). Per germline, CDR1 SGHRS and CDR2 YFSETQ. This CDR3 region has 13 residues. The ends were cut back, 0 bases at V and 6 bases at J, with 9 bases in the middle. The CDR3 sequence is CASSLEGLAEAFF. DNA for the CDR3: TGCGCCAGCAGCTTGGAGGGGTTAGCTGAAGCTTTCTTT.

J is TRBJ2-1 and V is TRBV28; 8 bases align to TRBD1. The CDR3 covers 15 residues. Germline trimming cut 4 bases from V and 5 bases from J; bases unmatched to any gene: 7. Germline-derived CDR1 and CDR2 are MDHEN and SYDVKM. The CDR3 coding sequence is TGTGCCAGCAGTTCCGGACAGGGCCCCCACAATGAGCAGTTCTTC. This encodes CASSSGQGPHNEQFF. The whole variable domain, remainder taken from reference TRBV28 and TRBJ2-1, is DVKVTQSSRYLVKRTGEKVFLECVQDMDHENMFWYRQDPGLGLRLIYFSYDVKMKEKGDIPEGYSVSREKKERFSLILESASTNQTSMYLCASSSGQGPHNEQFFGPGTRLTVL.

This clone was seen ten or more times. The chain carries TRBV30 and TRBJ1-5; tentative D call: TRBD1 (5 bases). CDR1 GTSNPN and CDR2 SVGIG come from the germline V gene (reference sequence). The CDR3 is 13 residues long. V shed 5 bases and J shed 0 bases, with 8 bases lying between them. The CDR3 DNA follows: TGTGCCTGGTCAGGGAATAGCAATCAGCCCCAGCATTTT. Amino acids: CAWSGNSNQPQHF.

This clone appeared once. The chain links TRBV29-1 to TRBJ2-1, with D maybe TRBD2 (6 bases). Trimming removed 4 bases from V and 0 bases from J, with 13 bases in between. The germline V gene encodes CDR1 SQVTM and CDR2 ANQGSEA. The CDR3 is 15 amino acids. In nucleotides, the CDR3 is TGCAGCGTTGGGGGCGGGGAGAGCTCCTACAATGAGCAGTTCTTC. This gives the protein CSVGGGESSYNEQFF.

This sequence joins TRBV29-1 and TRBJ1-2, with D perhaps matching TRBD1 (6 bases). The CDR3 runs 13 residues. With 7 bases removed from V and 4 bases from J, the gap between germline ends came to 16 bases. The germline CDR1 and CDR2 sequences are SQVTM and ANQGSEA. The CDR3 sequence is CSAGGRRSYGYTF. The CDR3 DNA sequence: TGCAGCGCCGGGGGCAGGAGGTCCTATGGCTACACCTTC.

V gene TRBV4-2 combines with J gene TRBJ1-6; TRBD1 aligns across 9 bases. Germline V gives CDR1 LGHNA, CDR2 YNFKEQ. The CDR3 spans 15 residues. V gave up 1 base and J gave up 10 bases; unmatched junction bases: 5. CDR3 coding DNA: TGTGCCAGCAGCCAAGTCACAGGGGGCGGATCACCCCTCCACTTT. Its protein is CASSQVTGGGSPLHF.

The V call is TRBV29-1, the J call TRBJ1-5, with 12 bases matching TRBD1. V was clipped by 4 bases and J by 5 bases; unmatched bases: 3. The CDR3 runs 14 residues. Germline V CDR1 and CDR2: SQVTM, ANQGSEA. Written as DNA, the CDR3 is TGCAGCGTTGGGGACAGGGGGCTCCATCAGCCCCAGCATTTT. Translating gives CSVGDRGLHQPQHF.

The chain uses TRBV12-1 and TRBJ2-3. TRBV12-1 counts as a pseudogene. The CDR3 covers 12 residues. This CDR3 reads CASSPPADTQYF. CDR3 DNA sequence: TGTGCCTCAAGTCCTCCCGCAGATACGCAGTATTTT.

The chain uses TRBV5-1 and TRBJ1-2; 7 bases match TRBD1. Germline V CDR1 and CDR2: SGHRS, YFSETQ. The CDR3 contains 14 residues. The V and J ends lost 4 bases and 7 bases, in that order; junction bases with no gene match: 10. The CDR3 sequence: CASSPSGQKSGYTF. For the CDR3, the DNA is TGCGCCAGCAGCCCGTCGGGACAGAAGAGTGGCTACACCTTC.

The CDR3 DNA reads as TGTGCCAGCTCGGATAACAGCTATGGCTACACCTTC. Translation: CASSDNSYGYTF. The chain uses TRBV18 and TRBJ1-2, with unresolved D. The length of the CDR3 is 12 residues. Germline values: CDR1 KGHSH, CDR2 LQKENI. The V and J ends lost 6 bases and 4 bases respectively, with 9 bases between them.